Shown below are 10 T cell receptor beta chains from a single sample sequenced in a study of cytomegalovirus exposure and HLA in healthy donors. With 60 Vbeta and 13 Jbeta primers, the PCR was carried out. Only in-frame clones appear in the TCRdb table, and some are missing; sequencing was by immunoSEQ multiplex PCR. The sample has around 200,000 clones, 65% to 90% seen once. The sequencing sample was made of PBMCs. All receptors derive from a girl aged 5-17 years in good health and CMV-seronegative.

The genes are TRBV27 and TRBJ2-4, with a weak D call TRBD2 (7 bases). CDR1 is MNHEY, CDR2 SMNVEV, per germline (reference sequence). The CDR3 extends over 11 amino acids. The chain's CDR3 is CGGGEENIQYF. The CDR3 DNA reads as TGTGGAGGGGGGGAGGAGAACATTCAGTACTTC.

This clone was seen a handful of times. This chain links TRBV18 with TRBJ1-1; D call uncertain. This CDR3 comprises 13 residues. Germline V CDR1 and CDR2: KGHSH, LQKENI. Trimming cost V 3 bases and J 0 bases, with 5 bases left between them. The CDR3 loop reads CASSPALNTEAFF. The CDR3 DNA reads as TGTGCCAGCTCACCTGCGTTGAACACTGAAGCTTTCTTT.

V gene TRBV28 combines with J gene TRBJ2-6; D not resolved. Germline CDR1 MDHEN, CDR2 SYDVKM. The CDR3 sequence is 14 residues long. V was pared by 3 bases and J by 0 bases, with 3 bases between. CDR3 in amino acids: CASSFSSGANVLTF. The CDR3 nucleotides are TGTGCCAGCAGTTTCAGCTCTGGGGCCAACGTCCTGACTTTC.

This clone was seen a few times. The V call is TRBV6-5, the J call TRBJ1-4; D remains ambiguous. The CDR3 spans 15 residues. Trimming took off 0 bases at V and 8 bases at J, with 13 bases between the two ends. The germline V gene has CDR1 MNHEY and CDR2 SVGAGI. CDR3 coding DNA: TGTGCCAGCAGTTACTCCCAGCTAGCGCGGGAAAAACTGTTTTTT. Translating it yields CASSYSQLAREKLFF.

This clone was seen a few times. This chain links TRBV7-2 with TRBJ1-1; D gene unclear. Trimming pared 5 bases from V and 0 bases from J, leaving 7 bases between. This CDR3 comprises 13 residues. The germline V gene has CDR1 SGHTA and CDR2 FQGNSA. CDR3: CASSPGMNTEAFF. In DNA form, the CDR3 reads TGTGCCAGCAGCCCGGGTATGAACACTGAAGCTTTCTTT.

The rearrangement uses TRBV14 and TRBJ1-2, with TRBD1 identical over 7 bases. The CDR3 extends over 18 amino acids. J was trimmed by 5 bases and V by 0 bases; bases with no gene match: 15. CDR1 and CDR2 from the germline V gene are SGHDN and FVKESK. The CDR3 DNA reads as TGTGCCAGCAGCCAAGATAGTACAGGGGCTTCGACTAGATATGGCTACACCTTC. It specifies CASSQDSTGASTRYGYTF.

The genes are TRBV28 and TRBJ1-3, with D tentatively TRBD1 (6 bases). CDR1 and CDR2 (germline): MDHEN, SYDVKM. V was trimmed by 5 bases and J by 1 base, leaving 12 bases between them. This CDR3 has 15 residues. The CDR3 DNA sequence: TGTGCCAGCAGTACCCCTCAGGGGTCTGGAAACACCATATATTTT. Translated, it gives CASSTPQGSGNTIYF. Together with reference TRBV28 and TRBJ1-3, the CDR3 gives the full variable domain: DVKVTQSSRYLVKRTGEKVFLECVQDMDHENMFWYRQDPGLGLRLIYFSYDVKMKEKGDIPEGYSVSREKKERFSLILESASTNQTSMYLCASSTPQGSGNTIYFGEGSWLTVV.

Only a few counts were recorded for this clone. The V and J genes are TRBV19 and TRBJ1-4, with TRBD1 matching 7 bases. Germline V gene lookup returns CDR1 LNHDA and CDR2 SQIVND (reference sequence). After removal of 9 bases from V and 8 bases from J, the junction contained 9 bases not matched to a gene. The CDR3 sequence is 13 residues long. Written as DNA, the CDR3 is TGTGCCAGCCCGCGACAGGGAAACGAAAAACTGTTTTTT. It encodes CASPRQGNEKLFF. Full variable domain (rest looked up from reference TRBV19 and TRBJ1-4): DGGITQSPKYLFRKEGQNVTLSCEQNLNHDAMYWYRQDPGQGLRLIYYSQIVNDFQKGDIAEGYSVSREKKESFPLTVTSAQKNPTAFYLCASPRQGNEKLFFGSGTQLSVL.

The rearrangement links TRBV6-5 to TRBJ2-5; TRBD1 aligns across 11 bases. Looked up from germline, CDR1 is MNHEY and CDR2 is SVGAGI. This CDR3 contains 15 residues. With V trimmed by 3 bases and J by 14 bases, 14 bases remained unmatched. The CDR3 coding sequence is TGTGCCAGCAGTTATCAACCCTCGGGACAGGGGGGGGACTACTTC. Its protein product is CASSYQPSGQGGDYF.

As DNA, the CDR3 is TGTGCCAGCAGTTCCCCGGACAGCGAGTCCTACGAGCAGTACTTC. This translates into CASSSPDSESYEQYF. V and J are TRBV28 and TRBJ2-7; tentative D call: TRBD1 (6 bases). This CDR3 has 15 amino acids. V was pared by 4 bases and J by 1 base, with 14 bases between. Germline lookup yields CDR1 MDHEN and CDR2 SYDVKM.